This TCR beta chain was obtained from a study of cytomegalovirus exposure and HLA in healthy donors. Overall study findings and caveats: An analysis was carried out at a later point. It showed that HLA-associated TCR beta chains were more clonally expanded than equally common non-associated chains. The records held CMV serostatus as the only immune exposure information. A later analysis linked a missense variant in DCLRE1C to the trimming of TCR beta V and J genes. Reportedly, cytomegalovirus status was diagnosed with high sensitivity and specificity.

The PCR contained 60 Vbeta and 13 Jbeta primers. TCRdb's copy holds only in-frame clones and misses some; the assay was immunoSEQ multiplex PCR. The sample has about 160,000 clones; over 60% are singletons. This clone was picked up a small number of times. Its antigen is still unknown. The CDR3 has 14 amino acids. Germline values: CDR1 KGHSH, CDR2 LQKENI. The V segment lost 1 base and the J segment 5 bases; nucleotides outside the gene matches: 0. The TCR was taken from a woman in her forties or fifties in good health and CMV-seropositive. The rearrangement uses TRBV18 and TRBJ2-1, with 9 bases that match TRBD2. Specimen: PBMCs. The CDR3 spells CASSPLAGDNEQFF. CDR3 sequence (DNA): TGTGCCAGCTCACCACTAGCGGGAGACAATGAGCAGTTCTTC. Drawing the rest from reference TRBV18 and TRBJ2-1, the complete variable domain is NAGVMQNPRHLVRRRGQEARLRCSPMKGHSHVYWYRQLPEEGLKFMVYLQKENIIDESGMPKERFSAEFPKEGPSILRIQQVVRGDSAAYFCASSPLAGDNEQFFGPGTRLTVL.